The rows below give T cell receptor beta chains drawn from one sample of a study of cytomegalovirus exposure and HLA in healthy donors. Assay used: immunoSEQ multiplex PCR; TCRdb lists only in-frame clones, some missing. There are about 150,000 clones in the sample; approximately 86% occur only once, and 5.5% to 8.5% lies in the top ten. The sequenced sample was PBMCs. All receptors derive from a woman aged 45 to 65 in good health and CMV-seropositive. Each CDR3 is given with its conserved first and last residue. The D gene is left open where the match is weak. The size of a clone is reported for some rows only, either as once, few or many, or as a class for expanded clones.

j_call: TRBJ1-2; clone_size: .; d_call: .; v_call: TRBV27; cdr3_nt: TGTGCCACTTACACCGCGGGTAGGCGGTATGGCTACACCTTC; cdr3_aa: CATYTAGRRYGYTF
j_call: TRBJ1-6; clone_size: .; d_call: .; v_call: TRBV5-1; cdr3_nt: TGCGCCAGCAGCTTGGTGTTGGACCAGGGGTCACCCCTCCACTTT; cdr3_aa: CASSLVLDQGSPLHF
j_call: TRBJ2-7; clone_size: .; d_call: TRBD2; v_call: TRBV9; cdr3_nt: TGTGCCAGCAGCGCACCAAGGGGAGGACTAGCGGGGCCGTACGAGCAGTACTTC; cdr3_aa: CASSAPRGGLAGPYEQYF
j_call: TRBJ2-7; clone_size: few; d_call: .; v_call: TRBV9; cdr3_nt: TGTGCCAGCAGCGTAAACCCCGGCGGGAACTCCTACGAGCAGTACTTC; cdr3_aa: CASSVNPGGNSYEQYF
j_call: TRBJ2-3; clone_size: .; d_call: TRBD1; v_call: TRBV10-3; cdr3_nt: TGTGCCATCAGTGAGAGCGGACAGGGCTGGGGAGATACGCAGTATTTT; cdr3_aa: CAISESGQGWGDTQYF
j_call: TRBJ1-2; clone_size: .; d_call: .; v_call: TRBV29-1; cdr3_nt: TGCAGCGTTGAAGGAGGAGGATATGGCTACACCTTC; cdr3_aa: CSVEGGGYGYTF
j_call: TRBJ2-3; clone_size: few; d_call: TRBD2; v_call: TRBV5-1; cdr3_nt: TGCGCCAGCAGCCGTACTAGCGGGGGCACAGATACGCAGTATTTT; cdr3_aa: CASSRTSGGTDTQYF
j_call: TRBJ2-7; clone_size: .; d_call: TRBD1; v_call: TRBV29-1; cdr3_nt: TGCAGCGTTGGGGACAGGGCCCACGAGCAGTACTTC; cdr3_aa: CSVGDRAHEQYF
j_call: TRBJ1-2; clone_size: .; d_call: .; v_call: TRBV6-5; cdr3_nt: TGTGCCAGCAGCCTAAGACAGGCTCCCGTGGGCTACACCTTC; cdr3_aa: CASSLRQAPVGYTF
j_call: TRBJ2-1; clone_size: .; d_call: .; v_call: TRBV13; cdr3_nt: TGTGCCAGCAGCTTCACTAATGAGCAGTTCTTC; cdr3_aa: CASSFTNEQFF
j_call: TRBJ1-2; clone_size: few; d_call: .; v_call: TRBV29-1; cdr3_nt: TGCAGCGTTGCCCGGGGGGCCAACTATGGCTACACCTTC; cdr3_aa: CSVARGANYGYTF
j_call: TRBJ2-1; clone_size: .; d_call: .; v_call: TRBV20-1; cdr3_nt: TGCAGTGCCCCGTTTAACAATGAGCAGTTCTTC; cdr3_aa: CSAPFNNEQFF
j_call: TRBJ2-7; clone_size: .; d_call: TRBD2; v_call: TRBV6-1; cdr3_nt: TGTGCCAGCAGTCCCGGGGGGGGCGAGCAGTACTTC; cdr3_aa: CASSPGGGEQYF
j_call: TRBJ1-4; clone_size: .; d_call: .; v_call: TRBV28; cdr3_nt: TGTGCCAGCAGCGGGGGTTCAACTAATGAAAAACTGTTTTTT; cdr3_aa: CASSGGSTNEKLFF
j_call: TRBJ2-2; clone_size: .; d_call: TRBD2; v_call: TRBV29-1; cdr3_nt: TGCAGCGCTGGGACTAGCGTCGCGAACACCGGGGAGCTGTTTTTT; cdr3_aa: CSAGTSVANTGELFF